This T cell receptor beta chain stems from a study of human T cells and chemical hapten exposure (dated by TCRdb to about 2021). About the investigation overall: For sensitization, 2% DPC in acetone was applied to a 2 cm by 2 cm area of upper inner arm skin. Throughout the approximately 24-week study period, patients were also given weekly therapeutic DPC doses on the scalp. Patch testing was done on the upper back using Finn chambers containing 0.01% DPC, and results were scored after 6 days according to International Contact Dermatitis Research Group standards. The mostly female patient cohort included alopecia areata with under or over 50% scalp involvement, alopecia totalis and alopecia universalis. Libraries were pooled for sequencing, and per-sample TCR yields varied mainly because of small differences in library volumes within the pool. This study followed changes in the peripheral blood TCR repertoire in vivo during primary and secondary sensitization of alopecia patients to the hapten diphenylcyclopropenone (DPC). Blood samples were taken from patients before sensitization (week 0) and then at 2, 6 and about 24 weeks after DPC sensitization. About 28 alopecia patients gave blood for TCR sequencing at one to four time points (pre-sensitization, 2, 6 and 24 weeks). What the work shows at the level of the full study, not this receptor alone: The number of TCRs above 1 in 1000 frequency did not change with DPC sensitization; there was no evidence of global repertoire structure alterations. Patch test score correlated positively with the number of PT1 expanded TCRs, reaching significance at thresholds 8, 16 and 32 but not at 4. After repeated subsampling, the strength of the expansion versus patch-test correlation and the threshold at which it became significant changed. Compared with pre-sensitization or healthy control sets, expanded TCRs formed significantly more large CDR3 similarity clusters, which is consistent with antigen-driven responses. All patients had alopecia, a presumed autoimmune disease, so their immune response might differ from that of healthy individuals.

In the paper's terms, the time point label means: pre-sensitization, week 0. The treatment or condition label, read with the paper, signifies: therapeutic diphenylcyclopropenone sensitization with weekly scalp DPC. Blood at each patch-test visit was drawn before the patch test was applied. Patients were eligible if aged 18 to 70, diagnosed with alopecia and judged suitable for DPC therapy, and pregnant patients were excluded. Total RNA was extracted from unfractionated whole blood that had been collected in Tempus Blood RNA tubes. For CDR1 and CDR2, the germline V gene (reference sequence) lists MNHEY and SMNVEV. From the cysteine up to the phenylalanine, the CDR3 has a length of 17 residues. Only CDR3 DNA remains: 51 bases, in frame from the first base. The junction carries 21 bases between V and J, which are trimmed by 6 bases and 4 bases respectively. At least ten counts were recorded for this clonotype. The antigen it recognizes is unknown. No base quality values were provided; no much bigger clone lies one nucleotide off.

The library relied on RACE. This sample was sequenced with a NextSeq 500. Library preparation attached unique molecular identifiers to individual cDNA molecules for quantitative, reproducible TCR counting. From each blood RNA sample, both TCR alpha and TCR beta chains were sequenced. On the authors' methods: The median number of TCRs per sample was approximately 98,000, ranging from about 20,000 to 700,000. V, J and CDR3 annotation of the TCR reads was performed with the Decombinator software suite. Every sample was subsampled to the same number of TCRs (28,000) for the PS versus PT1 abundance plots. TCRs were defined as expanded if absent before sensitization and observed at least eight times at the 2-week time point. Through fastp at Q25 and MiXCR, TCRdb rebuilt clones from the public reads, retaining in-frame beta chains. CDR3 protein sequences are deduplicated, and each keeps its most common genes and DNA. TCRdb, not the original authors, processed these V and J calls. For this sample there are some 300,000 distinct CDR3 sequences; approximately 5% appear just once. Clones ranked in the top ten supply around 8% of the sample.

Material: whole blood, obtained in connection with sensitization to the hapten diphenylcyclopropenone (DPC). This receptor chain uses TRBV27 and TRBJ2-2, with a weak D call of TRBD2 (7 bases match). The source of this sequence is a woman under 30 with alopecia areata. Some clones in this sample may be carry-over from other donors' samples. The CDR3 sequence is CASRTTWTRGGTGELFF. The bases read TGTGCCAGCAGGACCACATGGACTAGGGGGGGCACCGGGGAGCTGTTTTTT.